One and the same sample provided the 12 T cell receptor beta chains below, sequenced in a study of shared clonotypes between healthy human individuals. Some clones are missing from TCRdb's copy, which holds only in-frame ones; the method was immunoSEQ multiplex PCR. The sample records some 1 million clones, roughly 70% being singletons. The sequencing sample was made of memory CD4+ T cells sorted from blood. Subset given: CD45RA-negative fraction. The receptors stem from a man aged 18-30 years in good health.

This chain connects TRBV6-1 to TRBJ1-1; a possible D gene is TRBD1 (6 bases). Germline CDR1 reads MNHNS; CDR2 reads SASEGT. This CDR3 has 15 residues. Trimming took 7 bases from V and 6 from J, leaving 21 bases between them. The DNA of the CDR3 is TGTGCCAGCACTCCTCAAACTGGGGGGCGGTCTGAAGCTTTCTTT. Residues: CASTPQTGGRSEAFF.

To note about this clone: The same CDR3 can be traced to other DNA sequences in this sample. The chain links TRBV5-1 to TRBJ2-3, with D possibly being TRBD1 (5 bases). Germline lookup yields CDR1 SGHRS and CDR2 YFSETQ. The ends were cut back, 0 bases at V and 2 bases at J, with 7 bases in the middle. This CDR3 region has 14 residues. The DNA for the CDR3 is TGCGCCAGCAGCTTGGGACAGATCACAGATACGCAGTATTTT. Its protein is CASSLGQITDTQYF.

This clone was counted once. The V gene is TRBV9, the J gene TRBJ2-6; weak D call: TRBD1 (6 bases). Germline V lookup: CDR1 SGDLS, CDR2 YYNGEE. CDR3 length: 19 residues. V lost 3 bases, J lost 1 base, and 20 bases lay in between. The CDR3 nucleotides are TGTGCCAGCAGCGCTAATTGGCGGCAGGGGCAGTCTGGGGCCAACGTCCTGACTTTC. Its protein is CASSANWRQGQSGANVLTF.

The chain recombines TRBV10-3 with TRBJ2-7; TRBD1 matches 7 bases. Germline values: CDR1 ENHRY, CDR2 SYGVKD. This CDR3 has 14 amino acids. The V and J ends lost 6 bases and 4 bases, in that order; junction bases with no gene match: 9. CDR3 DNA sequence: TGTGCCATCAGATGGGACAGAGAGGGATACGAGCAGTACTTC. It specifies CAIRWDREGYEQYF.

This clone has at least ten counts. The V and J genes are TRBV14 and TRBJ1-1; maybe TRBD1 (6 bases). This CDR3 contains 13 residues. The V end was cut by 4 bases, the J end by 8 bases, with 14 bases between. Germline V gives CDR1 SGHDN, CDR2 FVKESK. CDR3 in amino acids: CASSPVGGGEAFF. The CDR3 coding sequence is TGTGCCAGCAGCCCTGTGGGGGGGGGCGAAGCTTTCTTT.

This chain links TRBV9 with TRBJ2-2, with a weak D call TRBD1 (6 bases). The germline V and J ends were trimmed by 1 base and 1 base, with 8 bases remaining between them. Germline-derived CDR1 and CDR2 are SGDLS and YYNGEE. The CDR3 covers 15 residues. The CDR3 DNA sequence: TGTGCCAGCAGCGTACAGGGGATGAACACCGGGGAGCTGTTTTTT. Translation gives CASSVQGMNTGELFF.

The V gene is TRBV7-6, the J gene TRBJ2-2, with 14 bases lining up with TRBD2. CDR1 is SGHVS and CDR2 is FNYEAQ in the germline V gene. With V trimmed by 5 bases and J by 6 bases, 14 bases remained unmatched. There are 19 residues in the CDR3. The CDR3: CASSPGTSGSGMFAGELFF. In nucleotides, the CDR3 is TGTGCCAGCAGCCCCGGGACTAGCGGGAGTGGAATGTTTGCCGGGGAGCTGTTTTTT.

This sequence joins TRBV29-1 and TRBJ2-3, with D perhaps TRBD2 (5 bases). The CDR3 length is 15 residues. V shed 5 bases and J shed 3 bases, with 18 bases lying between them. Germline loops: CDR1 SQVTM, CDR2 ANQGSEA. CDR3 sequence (DNA): TGCAGCGTTCCGCGGACTGGCGGCGTAACAGATACGCAGTATTTT. Protein product: CSVPRTGGVTDTQYF.

Concerning this clone itself: This CDR3 is also generated by other DNA sequences in the sample. This chain's CDR3 is CASSPYNEQFF. CDR3 bases: TGTGCCAGCAGTCCCTACAATGAGCAGTTCTTC. The V call is TRBV11-2, the J call TRBJ2-1; D remains unclear. This CDR3 has 11 residues. V was pared by 6 bases and J by 2 bases, with 2 bases between. From germline, CDR1 is SGHAT and CDR2 FQNNGV.

This clone was seen just once. The chain combines TRBV19 with TRBJ2-7; 9 nucleotides line up with TRBD1. J gave up 5 bases and V 0 bases, and 8 bases lay outside the gene matches. CDR1 is LNHDA, CDR2 SQIVND, per germline (reference sequence). This CDR3 region has 16 residues. The CDR3, as DNA: TGTGCCAGTAGTATAGACCCACCGGGACAGGGCCACGAGCAGTACTTC. It translates to CASSIDPPGQGHEQYF.

The chain uses TRBV19 and TRBJ2-7; 9 positions match TRBD1. The trim removed 6 bases at V and 1 base at J, leaving 7 bases unmatched. Germline V CDR1 and CDR2: LNHDA, SQIVND (reference sequence). The CDR3 loop spans 15 amino acids. The CDR3 DNA reads TGTGCCAGTAGGAATCCGGGACAGGGTTCCTACGAGCAGTACTTC. It encodes CASRNPGQGSYEQYF.

This sequence joins TRBV19 and TRBJ2-5; no reliable D call. CDR1 is LNHDA, CDR2 SQIVND, per germline (reference sequence). The V gene lost 3 bases and the J gene lost 1 base, with 9 bases spanning the gap. CDR3 length: 14 residues. CDR3: CASSMGPGQETQYF. CDR3 in DNA: TGTGCCAGTAGTATGGGTCCAGGCCAAGAGACCCAGTACTTC.